These 19 T cell receptor beta chains originate from one sample sequenced in a study of T cell responses to AZD1222 COVID-19 vaccine. Profiling relied on immunoSEQ multiplex PCR, and the TCRdb table lists in-frame clones only, not all of them. Among 120,000 to 150,000 clones listed, 86% were seen once. The sequences come from peripheral blood, collected 28 days after the second AZD1222 dose. These receptor sequences come from an adult who received the AZD1222 COVID-19 vaccine.

This clone has ten or more counts. This rearrangement joins TRBV9 to TRBJ1-6, with TRBD1 matching 9 bases. With 4 bases clipped from V and 7 bases from J, the junction kept 6 bases outside the gene matches. This CDR3 region has 15 residues. Per germline, CDR1 SGDLS and CDR2 YYNGEE. The CDR3 protein is CASSPLGQGNSPLHF. The CDR3 DNA follows: TGTGCCAGCAGCCCACTGGGACAGGGAAATTCACCCCTCCACTTT.

This clone occurred a few times. This chain uses TRBV7-2 with TRBJ2-1; D unclear. Trimming pared 1 base from V and 2 bases from J, leaving 6 bases between. This CDR3 has 14 residues. Germline CDR1 is SGHTA and CDR2 is FQGNSA. CDR3: CASSLGGTYNEQFF. For the CDR3, the DNA is TGTGCCAGCAGCTTAGGGGGTACCTACAATGAGCAGTTCTTC. The variable domain in full, with the rest retrieved from reference TRBV7-2 and TRBJ2-1, is GAGVSQSPSNKVTEKGKDVELRCDPISGHTALYWYRQSLGQGLEFLIYFQGNSAPDKSGLPSDRFSAERTGGSVSTLTIQRTQQEDSAVYLCASSLGGTYNEQFFGPGTRLTVL.

V is TRBV18 and J is TRBJ2-3, with D tentatively TRBD1 (6 bases). The V end lost 2 bases, the J end lost 4 bases, and 16 bases lay between the germline ends. The CDR3 spans 16 residues. Germline loops: CDR1 KGHSH, CDR2 LQKENI. CDR3 nucleotides: TGTGCCAGCTCACCAAATCTTCCAGGGGCATCAGATACGCAGTATTTT. Its translation: CASSPNLPGASDTQYF.

The gene calls are TRBV6-1 and TRBJ2-1; 8 nucleotides match TRBD2. V gave up 5 bases and J gave up 9 bases; unmatched junction bases: 3. The CDR3 extends over 12 amino acids. Germline lookup yields CDR1 MNHNS and CDR2 SASEGT. This CDR3 reads CASSPLAGEQFF. DNA of the CDR3: TGTGCCAGCAGTCCCCTAGCGGGTGAGCAGTTCTTC.

As regards this clone: No conserved phenylalanine or tryptophan is present at the end of the CDR3, so a read error is the likely explanation. The rearrangement uses TRBV3-1 (or the pseudogene TRBV3-2) and TRBJ1-2; 7 nucleotides match TRBD1. The length of the CDR3 is 13 residues. Germline CDR1 LGHDT, CDR2 YNNKEL (reference sequence). J was trimmed by 7 bases and V by 1 base; bases with no gene match: 3. The CDR3 reads CASSQATGVGYTL. CDR3 nucleotide sequence: TGTGCCAGCAGCCAAGCCACAGGGGTTGGCTACACCCTC.

The rearrangement links TRBV14 to TRBJ1-4, with 10 positions matching TRBD1. Looked up from germline, CDR1 is SGHDN and CDR2 is FVKESK. CDR3 length equals 15 residues. After removal of 3 bases from V and 3 bases from J, the junction contained 1 base not matched to a gene. The CDR3, as DNA: TGTGCCAGCAGCCAGACAGGGGGCCCTAATGAAAAACTGTTTTTT. It is translated as CASSQTGGPNEKLFF.

The rearrangement uses TRBV4-1 and TRBJ2-7, with TRBD1 identical over 10 bases. CDR1 is MGHRA and CDR2 is YSYEKL in the germline V gene. V shed 0 bases and J 6 bases; nucleotides not matched to a gene: 5. There are 15 residues in the CDR3. CDR3 bases: TGCGCCAGCAGCCAAGATCTAGGGACAGGGGTCGAGCAGTACTTC. Its protein is CASSQDLGTGVEQYF.

The genes are TRBV4-2 and TRBJ2-3, with TRBD2 identical over 8 bases. Germline V gene lookup returns CDR1 LGHNA and CDR2 YNFKEQ. J was trimmed by 6 bases and V by 1 base; bases with no gene match: 9. The CDR3 runs 16 residues. For the CDR3, the DNA is TGTGCCAGCAGCCAAGGTTCGGGGGGGCCCTCGGATACGCAGTATTTT. It encodes CASSQGSGGPSDTQYF.

The gene calls are TRBV6-5 and TRBJ1-2; D not certain. V was trimmed by 0 bases and J by 5 bases, leaving 10 bases between them. This CDR3 is built from 14 residues. Germline values: CDR1 MNHEY, CDR2 SVGAGI. The CDR3 loop is CASSYSTAGYGYTF. As DNA, the CDR3 is TGTGCCAGCAGTTACTCGACGGCGGGTTATGGCTACACCTTC.

This clone came up once. This sequence joins TRBV12-3 or TRBV12-4 and TRBJ1-4; D possibly corresponds to TRBD1 (5 bases). The CDR3 is 12 residues long. Trimming removed 5 bases from V and 8 bases from J, with 9 bases in between. The CDR3 nucleotides are TGTGCCAGCAGTCCAGGGTTGGAAAAACTGTTTTTT. Amino acids: CASSPGLEKLFF.

The gene calls are TRBV5-4 and TRBJ2-4, with 9 bases lining up with TRBD1. Germline V CDR1 and CDR2: SGHNT, YYREEE (reference sequence). J was trimmed by 8 bases and V by 5 bases; bases with no gene match: 5. This CDR3 comprises 13 residues. The chain's CDR3 is CASRRDRADIQYF. In DNA form, the CDR3 reads TGTGCCAGCAGACGGGACAGGGCTGACATTCAGTACTTC.

The V gene is TRBV27, the J gene TRBJ2-7; 7 nucleotides match TRBD1. The CDR3 loop spans 15 amino acids. Germline CDR1 MNHEY, CDR2 SMNVEV (reference sequence). Unmatched junction bases numbered 12, after V lost 3 bases and J lost 7 bases. The DNA of the CDR3 is TGTGCCAGCAGTTTGAGGGGGCAGGGGGTACTAGAGCAGTACTTC. This sequence encodes CASSLRGQGVLEQYF.

This rearrangement joins TRBV6-2 or TRBV6-3 to TRBJ2-1; D is uncertain. Germline V gene sequence: CDR1 MNHEY, CDR2 SVGEGT. V was shortened by 2 bases and J by 14 bases, with 13 bases between the two germline ends. CDR3 length: 12 residues. As DNA, the CDR3 is TGTGCCAGCAGTTACCCCACCCCTCGGGAGTTCTTC. The encoded protein is CASSYPTPREFF.

This clone has more than one count but fewer than ten. The rearrangement links TRBV19 to TRBJ1-4, with a weak D call TRBD1 (5 bases). Between the trimmed V and J ends, which lost 5 bases and 0 bases, there was a span of 13 bases. Germline values: CDR1 LNHDA, CDR2 SQIVND (reference sequence). The CDR3 consists of 16 residues. CDR3 sequence reads: CASSPGTDTTNEKLFF. The CDR3 DNA follows: TGTGCCAGTAGTCCCGGGACGGATACAACTAATGAAAAACTGTTTTTT.

CDR3 amino acids: CASSQQGVNQPQHF. The CDR3 region has the DNA TGTGCCAGCAGCCAACAGGGGGTAAATCAGCCCCAGCATTTT. The chain carries TRBV3-1 (or the pseudogene TRBV3-2) and TRBJ1-5; 7 bases align to TRBD1. From germline, CDR1 is LGHDT and CDR2 YNNKEL (reference sequence). J gave up 4 bases and V 2 bases, and 2 bases lay outside the gene matches. This CDR3 is built from 14 residues.

As concerns this clone: The identical CDR3 is also encoded by other nucleotide sequences in the sample. This chain uses TRBV3-1 (or the pseudogene TRBV3-2) with TRBJ1-2; D is unclear. CDR3 length: 12 residues. CDR1 and CDR2 from the germline V gene are LGHDT and YNNKEL (reference sequence). V was clipped by 3 bases and J by 3 bases, with 5 bases between them. The CDR3 here is CASSQGDYGYTF. The CDR3, as DNA: TGTGCCAGCAGCCAGGGAGACTATGGCTACACCTTC.

The chain recombines TRBV9 with TRBJ1-2; no reliable D call. The V gene lost 0 bases and the J gene lost 8 bases, with 14 bases spanning the gap. The CDR3 spans 14 residues. Germline CDR1 reads SGDLS; CDR2 reads YYNGEE. The CDR3 DNA sequence: TGTGCCAGCAGCGTAGGCCGCCGGAGCAGCGGCTACACCTTC. Amino acid sequence: CASSVGRRSSGYTF.

This clone was recorded a few times. V is TRBV30 and J is TRBJ1-4; D is possibly TRBD1 (5 bases). Trimming took off 4 bases at V and 2 bases at J, with 8 bases between the two ends. Germline loops: CDR1 GTSNPN, CDR2 SVGIG (reference sequence). This CDR3 has 13 amino acids. Here the CDR3 reads CAWNGDTNEKLFF. DNA of the CDR3: TGTGCCTGGAATGGGGACACTAATGAAAAACTGTTTTTT.

This clone was found a few times. The CDR3, as DNA: TGTGCCAGCAGCAAGTGGAGGGCGAACACCGGGGAGCTGTTTTTT. The encoded protein is CASSKWRANTGELFF. V usage is TRBV21-1 and J usage is TRBJ2-2; the D segment call TRBD2 is taken from the table without a DNA check. TRBV21-1 counts as a pseudogene. CDR3 length equals 15 residues.